This T cell receptor beta chain is drawn from a study of beta chain features in type 1 diabetes. Since all of the isolated RNA was reverse transcribed, expressed TCRB transcripts were what got sequenced. The protocol was immunoSEQ multiplex PCR, while the TCRdb copy is restricted to in-frame clones and leaves out a portion. Here the sample spans 400,000 to 500,000 clones, 14% being singletons. The CDR3 is made up of 14 amino acids. Germline CDR1 SGHDN, CDR2 FVKESK. Trimming pared 1 base from V and 9 bases from J, leaving 16 bases between. The sample consisted of naive CD4+ T cells from blood. The chain has TRBV14 and TRBJ2-7; D perhaps matches TRBD2 (7 bases). This clonotype was sampled from a man aged 25 to 45 in good health. This CDR3 reads CASSQGLAEGVQYV. The CDR3 nucleotides are TGTGCCAGCAGCCAAGGCCTAGCGGAGGGGGTGCAGTACGTC.